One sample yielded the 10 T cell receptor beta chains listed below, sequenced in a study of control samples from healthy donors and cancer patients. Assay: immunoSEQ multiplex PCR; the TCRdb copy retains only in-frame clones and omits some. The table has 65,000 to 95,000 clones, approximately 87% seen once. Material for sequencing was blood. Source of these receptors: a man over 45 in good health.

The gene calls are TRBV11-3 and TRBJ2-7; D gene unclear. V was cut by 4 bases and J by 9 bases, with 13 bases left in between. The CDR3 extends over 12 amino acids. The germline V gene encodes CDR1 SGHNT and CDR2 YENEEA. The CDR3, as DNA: TGTGCCAGCAGCTCCGCCACGTCCGCGCAGTACTTC. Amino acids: CASSSATSAQYF.

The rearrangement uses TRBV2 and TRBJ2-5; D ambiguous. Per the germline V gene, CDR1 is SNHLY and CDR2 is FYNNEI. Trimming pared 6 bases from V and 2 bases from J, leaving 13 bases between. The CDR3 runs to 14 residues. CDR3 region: CASSWETIQETQYF. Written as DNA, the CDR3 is TGTGCCAGCAGCTGGGAAACTATTCAAGAGACCCAGTACTTC. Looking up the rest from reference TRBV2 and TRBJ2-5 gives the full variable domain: EPEVTQTPSHQVTQMGQEVILRCVPISNHLYFYWYRQILGQKVEFLVSFYNNEISEKSEIFDDQFSVERPDGSNFTLKIRSTKLEDSAMYFCASSWETIQETQYFGPGTRLLVL.

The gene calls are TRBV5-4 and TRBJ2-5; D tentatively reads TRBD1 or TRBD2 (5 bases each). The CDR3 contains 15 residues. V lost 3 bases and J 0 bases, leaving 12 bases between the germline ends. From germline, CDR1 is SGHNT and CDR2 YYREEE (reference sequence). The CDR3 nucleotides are TGTGCCAGCAGCTCAGGGACGAGAGACCAAGAGACCCAGTACTTC. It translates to CASSSGTRDQETQYF.

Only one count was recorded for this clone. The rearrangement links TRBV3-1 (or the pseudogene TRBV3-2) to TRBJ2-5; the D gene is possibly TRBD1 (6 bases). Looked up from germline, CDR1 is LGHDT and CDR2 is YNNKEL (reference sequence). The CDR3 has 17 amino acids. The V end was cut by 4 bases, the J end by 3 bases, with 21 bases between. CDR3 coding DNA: TGTGCCAGCAGCCCTCTGGTAGTGCTGGGGGCAAAAGAGACCCAGTACTTC. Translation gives CASSPLVVLGAKETQYF.

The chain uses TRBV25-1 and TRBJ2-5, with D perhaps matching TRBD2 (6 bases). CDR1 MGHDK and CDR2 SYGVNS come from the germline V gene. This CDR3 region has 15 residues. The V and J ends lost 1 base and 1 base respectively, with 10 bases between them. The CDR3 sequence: CASSESGSTQETQYF. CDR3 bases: TGTGCCAGCAGTGAATCCGGGAGCACCCAAGAGACCCAGTACTTC.

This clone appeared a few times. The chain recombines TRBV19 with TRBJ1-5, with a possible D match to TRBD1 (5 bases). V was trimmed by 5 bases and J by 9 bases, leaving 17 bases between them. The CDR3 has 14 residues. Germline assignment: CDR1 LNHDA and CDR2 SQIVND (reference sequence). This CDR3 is CASSGTPTYPPQHF. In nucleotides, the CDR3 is TGTGCCAGTAGTGGGACGCCTACCTACCCGCCCCAGCATTTT. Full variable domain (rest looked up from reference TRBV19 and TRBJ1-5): DGGITQSPKYLFRKEGQNVTLSCEQNLNHDAMYWYRQDPGQGLRLIYYSQIVNDFQKGDIAEGYSVSREKKESFPLTVTSAQKNPTAFYLCASSGTPTYPPQHFGDGTRLSIL.

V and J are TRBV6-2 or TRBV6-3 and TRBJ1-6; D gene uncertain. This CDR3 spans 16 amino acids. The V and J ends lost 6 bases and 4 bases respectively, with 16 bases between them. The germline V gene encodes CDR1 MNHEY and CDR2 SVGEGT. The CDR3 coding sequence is TGTGCCAGCAGCCCTCTAGCGGGAGCTTATAATTCACCCCTCCACTTT. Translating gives CASSPLAGAYNSPLHF.

The CDR3 coding sequence is TGTGCCAGCAGTTACTCGAGCTCTGGAAACACCATATATTTT. Translating it yields CASSYSSSGNTIYF. The chain has TRBV6-5 and TRBJ1-3; no reliable D call. Germline lookup yields CDR1 MNHEY and CDR2 SVGAGI. V dropped 0 bases and J dropped 0 bases, with 3 bases sitting between them. The CDR3 covers 14 residues.

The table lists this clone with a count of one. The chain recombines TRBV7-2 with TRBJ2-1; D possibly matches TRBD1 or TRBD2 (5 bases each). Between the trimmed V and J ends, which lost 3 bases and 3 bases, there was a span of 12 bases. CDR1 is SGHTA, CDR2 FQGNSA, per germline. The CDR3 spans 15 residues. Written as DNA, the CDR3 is TGTGCCAGCAGCTTTTGGGACGCCCTCTACAATGAGCAGTTCTTC. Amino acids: CASSFWDALYNEQFF.

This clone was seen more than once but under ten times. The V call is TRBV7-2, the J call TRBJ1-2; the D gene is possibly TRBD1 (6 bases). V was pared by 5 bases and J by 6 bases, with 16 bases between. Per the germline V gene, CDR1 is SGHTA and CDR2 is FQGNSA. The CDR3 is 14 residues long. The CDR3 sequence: CASSVVGGGHGYTF. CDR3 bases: TGTGCCAGCAGCGTGGTAGGGGGAGGCCATGGCTACACCTTC.